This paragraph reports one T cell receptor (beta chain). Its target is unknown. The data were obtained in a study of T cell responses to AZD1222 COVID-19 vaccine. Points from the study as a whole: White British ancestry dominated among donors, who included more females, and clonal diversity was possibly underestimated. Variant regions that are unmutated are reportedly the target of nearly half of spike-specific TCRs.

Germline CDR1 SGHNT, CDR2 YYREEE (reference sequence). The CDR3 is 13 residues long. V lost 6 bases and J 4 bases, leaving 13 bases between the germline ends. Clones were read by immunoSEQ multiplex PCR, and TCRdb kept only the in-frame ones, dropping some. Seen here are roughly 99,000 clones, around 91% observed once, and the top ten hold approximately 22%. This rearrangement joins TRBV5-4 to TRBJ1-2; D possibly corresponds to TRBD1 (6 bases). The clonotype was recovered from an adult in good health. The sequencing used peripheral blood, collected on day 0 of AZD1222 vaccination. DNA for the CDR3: TGTGCCAGCACCAGACAGGCGGGCTATGGCTACACCTTC. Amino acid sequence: CASTRQAGYGYTF.